Presented here are 14 T cell receptor beta chains from one specimen sequenced in a study of sequential checkpoint blockade in melanoma. Sequenced by immunoSEQ multiplex PCR; TCRdb stores in-frame clones only, minus some. This table holds roughly 16,000 clones, roughly 71% found once. The treatment here: randomized to nivolumab then ipilimumab (arm A) or the reverse (arm B). Sequenced material: CD8+ T cells sorted from blood (inferred from file names), taken from a patient given nivolumab and ipilimumab in sequence. The receptors shown here come from a human donor with melanoma.

This clone came up a few times. The V gene is TRBV29-1, the J gene TRBJ1-2, with TRBD1 as a possible D gene (6 bases). The CDR3 extends over 13 amino acids. V was trimmed by 3 bases and J by 7 bases, leaving 15 bases between them. CDR1 is SQVTM, CDR2 ANQGSEA, per germline. CDR3 residues: CSVDGGRGFGYTF. CDR3 coding DNA: TGCAGCGTTGACGGGGGGCGCGGATTTGGCTACACCTTC.

The CDR3 DNA reads TGTGCCAGCAGCTTAACGCCCGGACAGGGCCCATACAATGAGCAGTTCTTC. Protein product: CASSLTPGQGPYNEQFF. The chain joins TRBV7-3 to TRBJ2-1, with 8 nucleotides matching TRBD1. The V gene's germline CDR1 is SGHTA and CDR2 FQGTGA. This CDR3 contains 17 residues. Trimming took 0 bases from V and 4 from J; bases not matched to a gene: 8. Combining the CDR3 with reference TRBV7-3 and TRBJ2-1 gives the whole variable domain GAGVSQTPSNKVTEKGKYVELRCDPISGHTALYWYRQSLGQGPEFLIYFQGTGAADDSGLPNDRFFAVRPEGSVSTLKIQRTERGDSAVYLCASSLTPGQGPYNEQFFGPGTRLTVL.

This clone was recorded a few times. The rearrangement joins TRBV4-2 to TRBJ2-1; 11 bases align to TRBD2. The CDR3 length is 18 residues. V shed 3 bases, J shed 0 bases, and the junction held 7 bases outside the gene matches. Germline CDR1 and CDR2: LGHNA and YNFKEQ. The CDR3 region is CASSQPTSGDSSYNEQFF. CDR3 nucleotide sequence: TGTGCCAGCAGCCAGCCGACTAGCGGGGACAGCTCCTACAATGAGCAGTTCTTC.

This rearrangement joins TRBV27 to TRBJ1-6; possibly TRBD1 for D (6 bases). The CDR3 extends over 13 amino acids. Trimming took 6 bases from V and 10 from J, leaving 13 bases between them. CDR1 and CDR2 from the germline V gene are MNHEY and SMNVEV (reference sequence). CDR3 amino acids: CASRFGQTSPLHF. CDR3 nucleotide sequence: TGTGCCAGCAGATTCGGACAGACGTCACCCCTCCACTTT.

The V gene is TRBV5-1, the J gene TRBJ2-3; 8 bases align to TRBD2. The CDR3 is 16 residues long. Trimming took 4 bases from V and 5 from J; bases not matched to a gene: 12. Germline values: CDR1 SGHRS, CDR2 YFSETQ. CDR3 region: CASSAQSNGRVDTQYF. Here the CDR3 DNA reads TGCGCCAGCAGCGCTCAGTCGAACGGGAGGGTAGATACGCAGTATTTT.

The chain carries TRBV9 and TRBJ1-3, with 9 bases identical to TRBD1. V lost 7 bases and J lost 4; bases outside the gene matches: 6. The CDR3 is 14 residues long. Germline CDR1 SGDLS, CDR2 YYNGEE. This CDR3 reads CASETGGTGNTIYF. As DNA, the CDR3 is TGTGCCAGCGAGACAGGGGGTACCGGAAACACCATATATTTT.

The chain links TRBV10-3 to TRBJ2-5; unclear D gene. V gave up 4 bases and J gave up 3 bases, with 6 bases separating them. The CDR3 is 12 residues long. Germline V gene lookup returns CDR1 ENHRY and CDR2 SYGVKD. The CDR3 DNA reads as TGTGCCATCAGTGTTGGAGAAGAGACCCAGTACTTC. Translating it yields CAISVGEETQYF.

This clone was counted a single time. The V gene is TRBV9, the J gene TRBJ2-7; 12 bases fit TRBD1. Trimming took 0 bases from V and 7 from J; bases not matched to a gene: 5. CDR3 length: 15 amino acids. The germline CDR1 and CDR2 sequences are SGDLS and YYNGEE. The CDR3 nucleotides are TGTGCCAGCAGCGTAGGGGGACAGGGGGCACAGGAGCAGTACTTC. Its protein product is CASSVGGQGAQEQYF.

The chain employs TRBV29-1 and TRBJ2-2; 9 nucleotides match TRBD2. The trim removed 3 bases at V and 6 bases at J, leaving 5 bases unmatched. The CDR3 contains 14 residues. Germline CDR1 reads SQVTM; CDR2 reads ANQGSEA. CDR3 region: CSVDPTSGAGELFF. DNA of the CDR3: TGCAGCGTTGACCCGACTAGCGGTGCCGGGGAGCTGTTTTTT.

The J gene is TRBJ2-3, the V gene TRBV12-5; D perhaps matches TRBD2 (7 bases). The CDR3 runs to 15 residues. V lost 6 bases, J lost 0 bases, and 13 bases lay in between. Germline lookup yields CDR1 LGHNT and CDR2 FRNRAP. The CDR3 coding sequence is TGTGCTAGTGGGGAGGGGGGGCGTAGCACAGATACGCAGTATTTT. As protein: CASGEGGRSTDTQYF.

The rearrangement uses TRBV7-9 and TRBJ1-1; TRBD1 aligns across 7 bases. J was trimmed by 5 bases and V by 5 bases; bases with no gene match: 8. This CDR3 is built from 14 residues. CDR1 SEHNR and CDR2 FQNEAQ come from the germline V gene (reference sequence). The CDR3 nucleotides are TGTGCCAGCAGCCCGGGACAGCGATGGACTGAAGCTTTCTTT. This translates into CASSPGQRWTEAFF. Full variable domain (missing parts from reference TRBV7-9 and TRBJ1-1): DTGVSQNPRHKITKRGQNVTFRCDPISEHNRLYWYRQTLGQGPEFLTYFQNEAQLEKSRLLSDRFSAERPKGSFSTLEIQRTEQGDSAMYLCASSPGQRWTEAFFGQGTRLTVV.

The count of this clone is one. This chain links TRBV11-2 with TRBJ2-7, with a tentative D call TRBD2 (6 bases). The germline V and J ends were trimmed by 2 bases and 6 bases, with 11 bases remaining between them. This CDR3 is 13 amino acids long. CDR1 is SGHAT and CDR2 is FQNNGV in the germline V gene. The CDR3 DNA follows: TGTGCCAGCAGCTTAACGGGCGGGGTCGAGCAGTACTTC. Translated, it gives CASSLTGGVEQYF.

The chain uses TRBV5-5 and TRBJ2-7, with 7 bases lining up with TRBD1. This CDR3 has 14 amino acids. The V gene end was trimmed by 2 bases and the J gene end by 2 bases; junction bases not matched to a gene: 4. The germline CDR1 and CDR2 sequences are SGHKS and YYEKEE (reference sequence). The CDR3 DNA follows: TGTGCCAGCAGCTTTACAGGGGCGGCCTACGAGCAGTACTTC. Encoded protein: CASSFTGAAYEQYF.

The genes are TRBV7-9 and TRBJ1-1, with D unclear. The CDR3 loop spans 18 amino acids. Germline V gene data show CDR1 as SEHNR and CDR2 as FQNEAQ (reference sequence). V lost 5 bases, J lost 1 base, and 23 bases lay in between. The DNA for the CDR3 is TGTGCCAGCAGCCAAGGGAGAGGCTTTTCTTCGAGGAACACTGAAGCTTTCTTT. This encodes CASSQGRGFSSRNTEAFF.